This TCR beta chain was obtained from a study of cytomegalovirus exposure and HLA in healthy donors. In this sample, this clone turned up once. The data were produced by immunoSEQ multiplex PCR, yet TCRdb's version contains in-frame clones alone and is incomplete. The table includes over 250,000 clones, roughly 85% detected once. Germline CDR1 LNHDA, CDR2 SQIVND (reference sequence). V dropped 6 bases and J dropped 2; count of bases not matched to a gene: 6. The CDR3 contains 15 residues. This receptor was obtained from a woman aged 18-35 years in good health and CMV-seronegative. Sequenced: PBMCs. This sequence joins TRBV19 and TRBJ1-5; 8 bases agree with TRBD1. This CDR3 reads CASRHLTGGNQPQHF. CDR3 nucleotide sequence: TGTGCCAGTAGGCACCTGACAGGGGGCAATCAGCCCCAGCATTTT.